Below are 14 T cell receptor beta chains sequenced from a single sample in a study of persistence of HIV-infected CD4 T cells. Sequencing used immunoSEQ version 4 in survey mode. Method: immunoSEQ multiplex PCR; TCRdb's copy keeps in-frame clones and lacks some. The sample records about 28,000 clones, about 80% being singletons. The stimulus was lysate of CMV-infected fibroblasts, approximately 9.6 ug/mL. CD40L-negative CD69-negative CD45RO-high memory CD4+ T cells were sorted as populations depleted of antigen-responding cells. These receptors have no identified antigens. Here the sequenced sample was CD4+ T cells sorted from PBMCs after 18-hour stimulation, taken from a patient who received antiretroviral therapy. These receptors were obtained from an adult woman with HIV who was CMV-seropositive.

This rearrangement joins TRBV2 to TRBJ1-2; D gene ambiguous. Trimming took off 3 bases at V and 5 bases at J, with 13 bases between the two ends. Looked up from germline, CDR1 is SNHLY and CDR2 is FYNNEI. This CDR3 has 14 residues. The CDR3 coding sequence is TGTGCCAGCAGTGATAGTCGAAACCTGTATGGCTACACCTTC. It yields the protein CASSDSRNLYGYTF.

This clone was recorded once. Other DNA sequences in this sample translate to the same CDR3. The chain couples TRBV9 to TRBJ2-5; unclear D gene. CDR1 SGDLS and CDR2 YYNGEE come from the germline V gene. V was shortened by 0 bases and J by 2 bases, with 8 bases between the two germline ends. CDR3 length equals 14 residues. The CDR3 DNA follows: TGTGCCAGCAGCGTAGGTGTGGGGCAAGAGACCCAGTACTTC. It encodes CASSVGVGQETQYF. The full variable domain, rest sourced from reference TRBV9 and TRBJ2-5, is DSGVTQTPKHLITATGQRVTLRCSPRSGDLSVYWYQQSLDQGLQFLIQYYNGEERAKGNILERFSAQQFPDLHSELNLSSLELGDSALYFCASSVGVGQETQYFGPGTRLLVL.

The chain links TRBV7-8 to TRBJ2-3; 7 bases align to TRBD2. Germline V gene sequence: CDR1 SGHVS, CDR2 FQNEAQ. The CDR3 is 17 amino acids. With 5 bases clipped from V and 0 bases from J, the junction kept 11 bases outside the gene matches. CDR3 in amino acids: CASSGLGGGESTDTQYF. CDR3 DNA: TGTGCCAGCAGCGGACTTGGGGGGGGAGAAAGCACAGATACGCAGTATTTT.

V usage is TRBV7-2 and J usage is TRBJ1-1; a possible D gene is TRBD1 (5 bases). The CDR3 contains 14 residues. Germline CDR1 reads SGHTA; CDR2 reads FQGNSA. V was trimmed by 1 base and J by 4 bases, leaving 10 bases between them. The CDR3 coding sequence is TGTGCCAGCAGCTTAGTGAGGGGTTCCACTGAAGCTTTCTTT. Its protein is CASSLVRGSTEAFF.

V is TRBV6-5 and J is TRBJ2-7; D unclear. The CDR3 contains 14 residues. The germline CDR1 and CDR2 sequences are MNHEY and SVGAGI. V gave up 0 bases and J gave up 2 bases, with 8 bases separating them. The chain's CDR3 is CASSYSFSPYEQYF. In nucleotides, the CDR3 is TGTGCCAGCAGTTACTCGTTCAGTCCCTACGAGCAGTACTTC.

V usage is TRBV6-5 and J usage is TRBJ2-3, with D perhaps TRBD2 (6 bases). Trimming left V 0 bases short and J 2 bases short, with 9 bases between. Per the germline V gene, CDR1 is MNHEY and CDR2 is SVGAGI. This CDR3 contains 15 residues. CDR3 sequence: CASSYSTRLTDTQYF. The CDR3 DNA sequence: TGTGCCAGCAGTTACTCGACTAGACTCACAGATACGCAGTATTTT.

This clone was observed a handful of times. The chain employs TRBV7-3 and TRBJ2-2; possible D gene TRBD1, 5 bases. The germline CDR1 and CDR2 sequences are SGHTA and FQGTGA. The CDR3 contains 15 residues. V was trimmed by 0 bases and J by 4 bases, leaving 9 bases between them. CDR3 protein: CASSLTQGFTGELFF. The CDR3 nucleotides read TGTGCCAGCAGCTTAACCCAGGGATTCACCGGGGAGCTGTTTTTT.

The rearrangement links TRBV5-4 to TRBJ2-1, with no clear D. Looked up from germline, CDR1 is SGHNT and CDR2 is YYREEE (reference sequence). The CDR3 is 13 residues long. V was shortened by 2 bases and J by 7 bases, with 10 bases between the two germline ends. CDR3 protein: CASSLKARNEQFF. The CDR3 DNA reads as TGTGCCAGCAGCTTAAAGGCCAGGAATGAGCAGTTCTTC.

The rearrangement links TRBV10-3 to TRBJ2-7; TRBD1 might be the D (6 bases). V was trimmed by 5 bases and J by 4 bases, leaving 9 bases between them. Germline values: CDR1 ENHRY, CDR2 SYGVKD. This CDR3 has 12 residues. CDR3 in amino acids: CAISPTGYEQYF. DNA for the CDR3: TGTGCCATCAGTCCCACAGGGTACGAGCAGTACTTC.

The chain links TRBV27 to TRBJ1-2; D unresolved. Germline-derived CDR1 and CDR2 are MNHEY and SMNVEV (reference sequence). The CDR3 has 14 residues. Trimming left V 2 bases short and J 2 bases short, with 9 bases between. The CDR3 loop reads CASSLNGLNYGYTF. For the CDR3, the DNA is TGTGCCAGCAGTTTAAACGGACTGAACTATGGCTACACCTTC.

On this clone itself: Other DNA sequences in the sample encode the same CDR3. The gene calls are TRBV15 and TRBJ2-1; D may be TRBD2 (5 bases). The length of the CDR3 is 14 residues. The germline gives CDR1 LNHNV, CDR2 YYDKDF (reference sequence). The V gene lost 3 bases and the J gene lost 4 bases, with 10 bases spanning the gap. This chain's CDR3 is CATSRVGEYNEQFF. CDR3 DNA sequence: TGTGCCACCAGCAGGGTTGGGGAGTACAATGAGCAGTTCTTC.

This clone came up once. The chain links TRBV5-1 to TRBJ1-4; possibly TRBD1 for D (6 bases). V lost 4 bases to trimming and J lost 2 bases, with 12 bases between them. The CDR3 runs to 15 residues. Germline V gene lookup returns CDR1 SGHRS and CDR2 YFSETQ. The CDR3 DNA sequence: TGCGCCAGCAGCGCTGGACAGCATACTAATGAAAAACTGTTTTTT. It specifies CASSAGQHTNEKLFF.

In its sample, this clone was seen a few times. The gene calls are TRBV15 and TRBJ2-6; 8 bases match TRBD1. The CDR3 covers 19 residues. The trim removed 0 bases at V and 0 bases at J, leaving 7 bases unmatched. Germline CDR1 reads LNHNV; CDR2 reads YYDKDF (reference sequence). The DNA for the CDR3 is TGTGCCACCAGCAGAGATCTTGGGACAGGAAGCTCTGGGGCCAACGTCCTGACTTTC. Protein product: CATSRDLGTGSSGANVLTF. Looking up the rest from reference TRBV15 and TRBJ2-6 gives the full variable domain: DAMVIQNPRYQVTQFGKPVTLSCSQTLNHNVMYWYQQKSSQAPKLLFHYYDKDFNNEADTPDNFQSRRPNTSFCFLDIRSPGLGDTAMYLCATSRDLGTGSSGANVLTFGAGSRLTVL.

The chain couples TRBV6-5 to TRBJ2-1, with TRBD2 matching over 13 bases. This CDR3 comprises 15 residues. CDR1 and CDR2 from the germline V gene are MNHEY and SVGAGI. The J segment lost 8 bases and the V segment lost 9 bases, leaving 10 bases of the junction unmatched. CDR3 sequence (DNA): TGTGCCAGTCACACTAGCGGGGGGGCCGGAGATGAGCAGTTCTTC. Protein: CASHTSGGAGDEQFF.